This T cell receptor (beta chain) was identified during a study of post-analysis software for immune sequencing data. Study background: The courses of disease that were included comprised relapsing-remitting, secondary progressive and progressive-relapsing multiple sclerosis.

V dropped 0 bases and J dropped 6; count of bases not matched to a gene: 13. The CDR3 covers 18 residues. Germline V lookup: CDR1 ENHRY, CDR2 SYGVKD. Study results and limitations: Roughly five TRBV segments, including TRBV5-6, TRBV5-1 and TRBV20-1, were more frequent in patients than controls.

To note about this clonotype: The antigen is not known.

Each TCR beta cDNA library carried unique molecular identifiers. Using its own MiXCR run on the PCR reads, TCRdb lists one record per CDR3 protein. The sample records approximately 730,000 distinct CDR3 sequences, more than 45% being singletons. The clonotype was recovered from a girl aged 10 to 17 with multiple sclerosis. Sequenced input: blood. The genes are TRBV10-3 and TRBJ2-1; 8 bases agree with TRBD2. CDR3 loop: CAISESELAASPVNEQFF. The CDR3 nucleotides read TGTGCCATCAGTGAGTCGGAACTAGCGGCGTCGCCAGTCAATGAGCAGTTCTTC.